The present entry profiles one TCR beta chain with its context. The antigen is not known. The source of the sample is a study of T cell responses to AZD1222 COVID-19 vaccine. Study-level points and caveats: Females made up more of the donors, who were largely white British, and clonal diversity may have come out too low.

The repertoire was sequenced with immunoSEQ multiplex PCR; TCRdb's copy has only in-frame clones and lacks some. The sample holds 200,000 or so clones, roughly 92% seen once. The CDR3 spans 17 residues. Germline V gives CDR1 LGHNT, CDR2 FRNRAP. V gave up 0 bases and J gave up 7 bases; unmatched junction bases: 13. Here the sequenced sample was peripheral blood, taken 28 days after the second AZD1222 dose. J is TRBJ1-2 and V is TRBV12-5; TRBD1 aligns across 8 bases. This clonotype originated in an adult who received the AZD1222 COVID-19 vaccine. The chain's CDR3 is CASGLVLGSRGLVGYTF. In DNA form, the CDR3 reads TGTGCTAGTGGTTTGGTGTTGGGGTCCAGGGGGCTTGTTGGCTACACCTTC.